Presented here are 29 T cell receptor beta chains from one specimen sequenced in a study of blood T cell repertoires in COVID-19 (dated by TCRdb to 2020 to 2021). Libraries were built with the immunoSEQ multiplex PCR assay. Held by TCRdb, this immuneACCESS table contains in-frame sequences only and omits some clones. Under half of the omission traces to an unresolved V gene where checked; the cause of the rest is unknown. The sample yields about 160,000 clones; about 80% were counted once. Around 7% of the sample lies in the top ten. Sequences were obtained from peripheral blood. The receptors were gathered from a middle-aged woman with COVID-19, enrolled during active disease.

This clone was detected only a few times. The CDR3 nucleotides are TGCGCCAGCAGCGCCGGACAGGGGAACACCGGGGAGCTGTTTTTT. It yields the protein CASSAGQGNTGELFF. V is TRBV4-1 and J is TRBJ2-2, with TRBD1 identical over 8 bases. The CDR3 spans 15 residues. V lost 5 bases and J lost 1; bases outside the gene matches: 3. Germline V gene lookup returns CDR1 MGHRA and CDR2 YSYEKL.

The chain has TRBV6-6 and TRBJ2-1, with D possibly TRBD2 on 6 matching bases. This CDR3 contains 18 residues. CDR1 is MNHNY and CDR2 is SVGAGI in the germline V gene (reference sequence). With 5 bases removed from V and 3 bases from J, the gap between germline ends came to 23 bases. CDR3 amino acids: CASSLTGTDLSNYNEQFF. The CDR3 bases are TGTGCCAGCAGTCTTACGGGGACTGACCTTAGCAACTACAATGAGCAGTTCTTC.

The rearrangement uses TRBV28 and TRBJ2-5, with TRBD2 matching 10 bases. CDR3 length equals 18 residues. J gave up 2 bases and V 2 bases, and 11 bases lay outside the gene matches. Germline CDR1 is MDHEN and CDR2 is SYDVKM. The CDR3 nucleotides are TGTGCCAGCAGTTTAACGGTCCTGAGCGGGAGGGCGCAAGAGACCCAGTACTTC. This codes for CASSLTVLSGRAQETQYF.

This clone was counted only a few times. The J gene is TRBJ1-3, the V gene TRBV3-1 (or the pseudogene TRBV3-2); D gene ambiguous. Looked up from germline, CDR1 is LGHDT and CDR2 is YNNKEL (reference sequence). The CDR3 has 13 amino acids. V lost 10 bases to trimming and J lost 0 bases, with 10 bases between them. The CDR3 DNA sequence: TGTGCCACTACAGCAGTCTCTGGAAACACCATATATTTT. Protein: CATTAVSGNTIYF.

V is TRBV30 and J is TRBJ1-6, with D unclear. Germline loops: CDR1 GTSNPN, CDR2 SVGIG (reference sequence). V lost 0 bases to trimming and J lost 9 bases, with 9 bases between them. This CDR3 has 13 residues. The CDR3 protein is CAWSVQPASPLHF. CDR3 nucleotide sequence: TGTGCCTGGAGTGTACAGCCAGCTTCACCCCTCCACTTT.

The chain has TRBV5-4 and TRBJ2-5, with 16 nucleotides matching TRBD2. The CDR3 length is 18 residues. V shed 4 bases and J 5 bases; nucleotides not matched to a gene: 11. Germline CDR1 SGHNT, CDR2 YYREEE (reference sequence). CDR3 nucleotides: TGTGCCAGCAGCCCGGGACTAGCGGGGGGGCGGGTGTCTGAGACCCAGTACTTC. It encodes CASSPGLAGGRVSETQYF.

In this sample, this clone turned up many times. The chain combines TRBV6-5 with TRBJ2-2; perhaps TRBD1 as D (6 bases). CDR1 and CDR2 from the germline V gene are MNHEY and SVGAGI. The CDR3 totals 15 residues. V lost 7 bases, J lost 2 bases, and 14 bases lay in between. The CDR3 nucleotides read TGTGCCAGCATGAAATCGGGGACAAACACCGGGGAGCTGTTTTTT. Amino acid sequence: CASMKSGTNTGELFF.

This clone was observed a single time. The V and J genes are TRBV6-6 and TRBJ2-5; 7 nucleotides align to TRBD2. Trimming took 4 bases from V and 3 from J; bases not matched to a gene: 8. CDR1 MNHNY and CDR2 SVGAGI come from the germline V gene (reference sequence). The CDR3 runs 15 residues. This CDR3 reads CASSFPRGREETQYF. The CDR3 nucleotides are TGTGCCAGCAGTTTCCCTCGGGGGAGGGAAGAGACCCAGTACTTC.

The chain carries TRBV3-1 (or the pseudogene TRBV3-2) and TRBJ1-6, with 7 bases aligning to TRBD1. The V gene end was trimmed by 6 bases and the J gene end by 9 bases; junction bases not matched to a gene: 2. The CDR3 covers 12 residues. The V gene's germline CDR1 is LGHDT and CDR2 YNNKEL (reference sequence). The CDR3 nucleotides are TGTGCCAGCAGGGCAGGGGGTTCACCCCTCCACTTT. Translating it yields CASRAGGSPLHF.

CDR3 in DNA: TGTGCCACCAGCATCGACAGGGCAGGTGAAAAACTGTTTTTT. This gives the protein CATSIDRAGEKLFF. The chain couples TRBV15 to TRBJ1-4; TRBD1 agrees at 7 bases. The germline gives CDR1 LNHNV, CDR2 YYDKDF (reference sequence). The trim removed 4 bases at V and 7 bases at J, leaving 6 bases unmatched. The CDR3 has 14 amino acids.

The rearrangement joins TRBV3-1 (or the pseudogene TRBV3-2) to TRBJ2-2; possibly TRBD1 for D (5 bases). CDR1 is LGHDT and CDR2 is YNNKEL in the germline V gene (reference sequence). The CDR3 runs 18 residues. V gave up 1 base and J gave up 6 bases, with 21 bases separating them. The CDR3 is CASSQAAGRKGSAGELFF. CDR3 nucleotides: TGTGCCAGCAGCCAAGCGGCAGGGCGAAAGGGAAGTGCCGGGGAGCTGTTTTTT.

This clone is a singleton in its sample. The chain links TRBV5-4 to TRBJ1-4, with 7 bases lining up with TRBD1. The CDR3 covers 14 residues. Germline assignment: CDR1 SGHNT and CDR2 YYREEE (reference sequence). V lost 4 bases, J lost 3 bases, and 3 bases stayed unmatched. CDR3 nucleotides: TGTGCCAGCAGCGAGGGGACAGCTAATGAAAAACTGTTTTTT. Translated: CASSEGTANEKLFF.

The sample holds many counts of this clone. The chain has TRBV2 and TRBJ2-1, with TRBD1 matching 9 bases. CDR3 length equals 14 residues. J was trimmed by 4 bases and V by 7 bases; bases with no gene match: 5. The germline gives CDR1 SNHLY, CDR2 FYNNEI. Here the CDR3 reads CASITDRGYNEQFF. CDR3 nucleotides: TGTGCCAGCATTACGGACAGGGGATACAATGAGCAGTTCTTC.

This clone was counted a single time. The chain recombines TRBV19 with TRBJ2-2, with 9 bases identical to TRBD2. This CDR3 region has 14 residues. Trimming removed 5 bases from V and 7 bases from J; junction bases left unmatched: 5. From germline, CDR1 is LNHDA and CDR2 SQIVND (reference sequence). The CDR3 region has the DNA TGTGCCAGTAGTCCCGGACTAGCGATCGGGGAGCTGTTTTTT. Amino acids: CASSPGLAIGELFF.

This rearrangement joins TRBV19 to TRBJ1-1; 10 bases are shared with TRBD1. The CDR3 is made up of 15 amino acids. Germline V lookup: CDR1 LNHDA, CDR2 SQIVND (reference sequence). J lost 10 bases, V lost 5 bases, and 13 bases had no gene match. The CDR3 protein is CASSHWGTGDVGAFF. The CDR3 DNA sequence: TGTGCCAGTAGTCACTGGGGGACAGGGGACGTGGGAGCTTTCTTT.

This clone was recorded a few times. The genes are TRBV29-1 and TRBJ2-3; D may be TRBD2 (5 bases). CDR3 length equals 13 residues. V was shortened by 7 bases and J by 0 bases, with 11 bases between the two germline ends. CDR1 is SQVTM, CDR2 ANQGSEA, per germline. The CDR3 sequence is CSGTRDSTDTQYF. For the CDR3, the DNA is TGCAGCGGAACTAGGGATAGCACAGATACGCAGTATTTT.

The chain recombines TRBV13 with TRBJ2-7; TRBD2 aligns across 14 bases. Per the germline V gene, CDR1 is PRHDT and CDR2 is FYEKMQ (reference sequence). Losses at the gene ends were 2 bases for V and 1 base for J; bases not matched to a gene: 7. This CDR3 has 18 amino acids. Here the CDR3 reads CASSLWGLAGVRSYEQYF. The DNA of the CDR3 is TGTGCCAGCAGCTTATGGGGACTAGCGGGAGTAAGATCCTACGAGCAGTACTTC. The entire variable domain, with the rest obtained from reference TRBV13 and TRBJ2-7, is as follows: AAGVIQSPRHLIKEKRETATLKCYPIPRHDTVYWYQQGPGQDPQFLISFYEKMQSDKGSIPDRFSAQQFSDYHSELNMSSLELGDSALYFCASSLWGLAGVRSYEQYFGPGTRLTVT.

The gene calls are TRBV9 and TRBJ1-6, with D perhaps TRBD1 (5 bases). The CDR3 is 14 amino acids. V was trimmed by 1 base and J by 4 bases, leaving 6 bases between them. The germline V gene has CDR1 SGDLS and CDR2 YYNGEE. The CDR3 DNA reads as TGTGCCAGCAGCGTAAGACAGTATAATTCACCCCTCCACTTT. Its protein product is CASSVRQYNSPLHF.

The rearrangement joins TRBV10-1 to TRBJ2-1; 7 positions match TRBD2. The V gene's germline CDR1 is WNHNN and CDR2 SYGVQD (reference sequence). The V segment lost 10 bases and the J segment 8 bases; nucleotides outside the gene matches: 17. The CDR3 covers 15 residues. The CDR3 spells CATSDGGGTADEQFF. DNA for the CDR3: TGCGCCACTTCAGATGGGGGGGGTACAGCCGATGAGCAGTTCTTC.

J is TRBJ2-3 and V is TRBV29-1, with 7 bases matching TRBD1. CDR1 and CDR2 from the germline V gene are SQVTM and ANQGSEA. The CDR3 has 14 residues. Germline trimming cut 4 bases from V and 6 bases from J; bases unmatched to any gene: 10. The CDR3: CSVAEGAQWDTQYF. The CDR3 nucleotides are TGCAGCGTTGCAGAGGGGGCCCAGTGGGATACGCAGTATTTT.

This sequence joins TRBV29-1 and TRBJ2-1, with unresolved D. The CDR3 extends over 13 amino acids. Germline loops: CDR1 SQVTM, CDR2 ANQGSEA. The ends were cut back, 2 bases at V and 4 bases at J, with 9 bases in the middle. CDR3 DNA sequence: TGCAGCGTTGAACCCGAAACATACAATGAGCAGTTCTTC. This encodes CSVEPETYNEQFF.

This clone has a single count. The rearrangement joins TRBV12-3 or TRBV12-4 to TRBJ2-7; D gene unclear. This CDR3 is built from 12 residues. V was cut by 6 bases and J by 0 bases, with 6 bases left in between. For the CDR3, the DNA is TGTGCCAGCAGCCAGGACTCCTACGAGCAGTACTTC. Encoded protein: CASSQDSYEQYF.

V usage is TRBV6-6 and J usage is TRBJ1-5, with 8 bases aligning to TRBD1. Germline V gene sequence: CDR1 MNHNY, CDR2 SVGAGI (reference sequence). With V trimmed by 6 bases and J by 6 bases, 10 bases remained unmatched. The CDR3 is 15 amino acids. CDR3 bases: TGTGCCAGCAGCCTGGGACAGGAGGATCGTCAGCCCCAGCATTTT. Translating gives CASSLGQEDRQPQHF.

The V call is TRBV2, the J call TRBJ1-2, with TRBD1 matching over 8 bases. The CDR3 totals 15 residues. The V and J ends lost 3 bases and 5 bases, in that order; junction bases with no gene match: 8. Germline values: CDR1 SNHLY, CDR2 FYNNEI. In DNA form, the CDR3 reads TGTGCCAGCAGTGAGGGCAGGGGGCAGACTTATGGCTACACCTTC. As protein: CASSEGRGQTYGYTF.

As for this clone: The conserved closing phenylalanine or tryptophan is absent in this CDR3, likely reflecting a read error. The DNA is omitted, as the CDR3 cannot be located on it reliably, and the CDR3 follows TCRdb's listing. The J gene is TRBJ1-2, the V gene TRBV21-1. TRBV21-1 is a listed pseudogene. Including both end residues, the CDR3 is 8 amino acids long. The chain's CDR3 is CARPGEGI.

This rearrangement joins TRBV12-3 or TRBV12-4 to TRBJ2-7, with D uncertain. Trimming cost V 2 bases and J 4 bases, with 6 bases left between them. The CDR3 covers 12 residues. CDR3 sequence (DNA): TGTGCCAGCAGTTTATCCCAATACGAGCAGTACTTC. Protein sequence: CASSLSQYEQYF.

V and J are TRBV10-2 and TRBJ1-5; tentatively, D is TRBD1 (6 bases). The V end lost 2 bases, the J end lost 6 bases, and 14 bases lay between the germline ends. Looked up from germline, CDR1 is WSHSY and CDR2 is SAAADI. The CDR3 totals 15 residues. In DNA, the CDR3 is TGCGCCAGCAGTGAGCAGGGGATGGGGAGTCAGCCCCAGCATTTT. Protein product: CASSEQGMGSQPQHF.

This clone came up many times. This rearrangement joins TRBV2 to TRBJ1-6; D unclear. V dropped 0 bases and J dropped 10 bases, with 10 bases sitting between them. The V gene's germline CDR1 is SNHLY and CDR2 FYNNEI. This CDR3 comprises 14 residues. The CDR3 spells CASSEAVGNSPLHF. Written as DNA, the CDR3 is TGTGCCAGCAGTGAAGCGGTGGGCAACTCACCCCTCCACTTT.

The chain employs TRBV15 and TRBJ1-5; 7 bases align to TRBD1. Germline V gene data show CDR1 as LNHNV and CDR2 as YYDKDF (reference sequence). V shed 4 bases and J 6 bases; nucleotides not matched to a gene: 6. The CDR3 contains 14 residues. The CDR3 loop reads CATSMTGTIQPQHF. The CDR3 nucleotides are TGTGCCACCAGCATGACAGGGACCATTCAGCCCCAGCATTTT.